These T cell receptor beta chains were read from a single sample in a study of blood T cell repertoires in COVID-19. TCRdb's copy holds only in-frame clones and misses some; the assay was immunoSEQ multiplex PCR. Of tens of thousands of clones listed, roughly nine tenths are singletons. The sample was peripheral blood. These receptors came from a woman in her 70s with acute or convalescent COVID-19. Both conserved end residues are part of each CDR3. The D gene is left open where the match is weak. Where a row states a size, it is once, few, many or the class of an expanded clone; other rows omit it.

V	size	J	D	CDR3	DNA
TRBV11-3	-	TRBJ2-3	-	CASSYEPGSTDTQYF	TGTGCCAGCAGCTACGAGCCGGGTAGCACAGATACGCAGTATTTT
TRBV29-1	-	TRBJ1-2	-	CSVPGGYSNYGYTF	TGCAGCGTTCCGGGGGGATACTCTAACTATGGCTACACCTTC
TRBV28	-	TRBJ2-2	-	CASSSPLTGFIGELFF	TGTGCCAGCAGTTCGCCGCTTACGGGATTTATCGGGGAGCTGTTTTTT
TRBV4-1	-	TRBJ1-2	TRBD1	CASSQVGQGRGYGYTF	TGCGCCAGCAGCCAAGTTGGACAGGGACGAGGGTATGGCTACACCTTC
TRBV19	-	TRBJ1-5	TRBD1	CASSIDSPTGNSNQPQHF	TGTGCCAGTAGTATAGATTCCCCGACAGGGAATAGCAATCAGCCCCAGCATTTT
TRBV6-5	-	TRBJ2-5	-	CASSYSDYRETQYF	TGTGCCAGCAGTTACTCCGACTATCGAGAGACCCAGTACTTC
TRBV7-8	-	TRBJ2-1	TRBD2	CASSLAGSGRWIF	TGTGCCAGCAGCTTAGCCGGTAGCGGGAGGTGGATCTTC
TRBV5-4	-	TRBJ2-1	TRBD2	CASSLVALAGLYNEQFF	TGTGCCAGCAGCTTGGTCGCACTAGCGGGGCTATACAATGAGCAGTTCTTC
TRBV28	-	TRBJ1-1	-	CASSLSYLTGPSTEAFF	TGTGCCAGCAGTCTATCCTACTTGACAGGTCCGAGCACTGAAGCTTTCTTT
TRBV4-1	-	TRBJ2-3	TRBD2	CASSPKVTSGNTDTQYF	TGCGCCAGCAGCCCCAAGGTCACTAGCGGAAACACAGATACGCAGTATTTT
TRBV24-1	-	TRBJ2-2	TRBD1	CATSDFFQGASGELFF	TGTGCCACCAGTGATTTCTTCCAGGGGGCGTCCGGGGAGCTGTTTTTT
TRBV12-5	-	TRBJ2-1	-	CASGLVEDGVAAVSSYNEQFF	TGTGCTAGTGGTTTGGTTGAGGATGGAGTAGCGGCAGTGAGCTCCTACAATGAGCAGTTCTTC
TRBV4-2	once	TRBJ2-7	-	CASSQGDTYEQYF	TGTGCCAGCAGCCAGGGGGACACGTACGAGCAGTACTTC
TRBV5-1	-	TRBJ2-2	-	CASSLKEGTSTGELFF	TGCGCCAGCAGCTTGAAAGAGGGTACGAGCACCGGGGAGCTGTTTTTT
TRBV28	few	TRBJ1-5	-	CASSSYRGSGNQPQHF	TGTGCCAGCAGCTCTTATCGGGGGAGTGGCAATCAGCCCCAGCATTTT